A single sample is the source of the 29 T cell receptor beta chains below, sequenced in a study of blood T cell repertoires in COVID-19. The repertoire was sequenced with immunoSEQ multiplex PCR; TCRdb's copy has only in-frame clones and lacks some. The table shows about 170,000 clones, with approximately 80% occurring only once. The sample comprised peripheral blood. These receptors all stem from an elderly woman with COVID-19, enrolled during active disease.

This chain links TRBV6-6 with TRBJ1-2, with a tentative D call TRBD1 (5 bases). V was cut by 4 bases and J by 4 bases, with 10 bases left in between. This CDR3 spans 13 amino acids. CDR1 MNHNY and CDR2 SVGAGI come from the germline V gene (reference sequence). Written as DNA, the CDR3 is TGTGCCAGCAGTTCCGGGGGTACCTATGGCTACACCTTC. This gives the protein CASSSGGTYGYTF.

V is TRBV16 and J is TRBJ1-2; D unresolved. Germline V lookup: CDR1 KGHSY, CDR2 FQNENV. The CDR3 runs 13 residues. Deletions cut 4 bases from V and 6 bases from J, with 12 bases between. The CDR3 region is CASSRREEDGYTF. CDR3 DNA sequence: TGTGCCAGCAGCCGGAGGGAAGAGGATGGCTACACCTTC.

Comment on this clone: One junction end disagrees with the germline gene, perhaps due to a read error. This rearrangement joins TRBV7-7 to TRBJ2-3, with TRBD2 identical over 9 bases. CDR1 is SSHAT and CDR2 is FNYEAQ in the germline V gene (reference sequence). This CDR3 has 15 residues. CDR3 residues: CASSLSGSGSDTQYF. The CDR3 DNA sequence: TGTGCTAGCAGCCTTAGCGGGAGTGGTTCAGATACGCAGTATTTT.

The chain links TRBV6-6 to TRBJ1-5; 7 positions match TRBD1. Trimming at V came to 0 bases and at J to 2 bases, leaving 1 base not matched to a gene. CDR1 MNHNY and CDR2 SVGAGI come from the germline V gene (reference sequence). This CDR3 spans 15 amino acids. As DNA, the CDR3 is TGTGCCAGCAGTTACTCAGGGGGCGGCAATCAGCCCCAGCATTTT. Translating it yields CASSYSGGGNQPQHF.

The CDR3 reads CASSQEVGRNTEAFF. CDR3 bases: TGCGCCAGCAGCCAAGAGGTTGGTAGGAACACTGAAGCTTTCTTT. V and J are TRBV4-1 and TRBJ1-1; no clear D gene. The V and J ends lost 0 bases and 1 base respectively, with 9 bases between them. The CDR3 has 15 amino acids. The germline V gene has CDR1 MGHRA and CDR2 YSYEKL.

In its sample, this clone was seen a few times. CDR3 coding DNA: TGCGCCAGCAGCTTGGGTTGGACAGGGGGCGCAGGTGATGGCTACACCTTC. Translation: CASSLGWTGGAGDGYTF. The rearrangement uses TRBV5-1 and TRBJ1-2, with 11 bases aligning to TRBD1. Unmatched junction bases numbered 10, after V lost 0 bases and J lost 6 bases. Germline assignment: CDR1 SGHRS and CDR2 YFSETQ. The CDR3 is made up of 17 amino acids.

The chain uses TRBV24-1 and TRBJ1-1; 8 bases are a match to TRBD1. Germline lookup yields CDR1 KGHDR and CDR2 SFDVKD. J was trimmed by 5 bases and V by 5 bases; bases with no gene match: 9. The CDR3 is made up of 15 amino acids. CDR3 amino acids: CATSATTGGITEAFF. The CDR3 bases are TGTGCCACCAGTGCCACTACAGGGGGTATAACTGAAGCTTTCTTT.

The chain is built from TRBV3-1 (or the pseudogene TRBV3-2) and TRBJ2-7; D is uncertain. This CDR3 is 13 amino acids long. CDR1 is LGHDT and CDR2 is YNNKEL in the germline V gene (reference sequence). Between the trimmed V and J ends, which lost 1 base and 2 bases, there was a span of 6 bases. The CDR3 nucleotides read TGTGCCAGCAGCCAAGTTTCCACCTACGAGCAGTACTTC. This sequence encodes CASSQVSTYEQYF.

A word on this clone: Other DNA sequences in the sample encode the same CDR3. This chain connects TRBV5-1 to TRBJ2-5; D remains ambiguous. The CDR3 extends over 12 amino acids. Trimming took 1 base from V and 3 from J, leaving 4 bases between them. Looked up from germline, CDR1 is SGHRS and CDR2 is YFSETQ. The CDR3 is CASSLTEETQYF. CDR3 DNA sequence: TGCGCCAGCAGCTTGACAGAAGAGACCCAGTACTTC.

The chain employs TRBV9 and TRBJ2-1; 8 nucleotides agree with TRBD2. CDR1 is SGDLS, CDR2 YYNGEE, per germline. The CDR3 is made up of 16 amino acids. V dropped 0 bases and J dropped 0; count of bases not matched to a gene: 2. The CDR3 region has the DNA TGTGCCAGCAGCGTAGGCGGGGGGAGCTCCTACAATGAGCAGTTCTTC. It codes for CASSVGGGSSYNEQFF.

J is TRBJ2-1 and V is TRBV27; 10 bases line up with TRBD2. V lost 6 bases and J lost 9; bases outside the gene matches: 8. The V gene's germline CDR1 is MNHEY and CDR2 SMNVEV (reference sequence). The CDR3 totals 14 residues. The CDR3, as DNA: TGTGCCAGCAGGCCAGCGGGAGGGCCGGGTGAGCAGTTCTTC. Amino acid sequence: CASRPAGGPGEQFF.

There are a few counts of this clone. The V call is TRBV23-1, the J call TRBJ1-3, with TRBD1 identical over 9 bases. TRBV23-1 is known as an ORF, though its function is uncertain. V lost 0 bases to trimming and J lost 3 bases; unmatched junction nucleotides: 3. The CDR3 sequence is 16 residues long. The CDR3 DNA reads TGCGCCAGCAGTCAATCGCGGGACAGGGATGGAAACACCATATATTTT. Residues: CASSQSRDRDGNTIYF.

The CDR3 DNA follows: TGTGCCAGCAGTCCAAAACAGGGGGCCGGTGGGGCCAACGTCCTGACTTTC. It encodes CASSPKQGAGGANVLTF. This chain links TRBV7-9 with TRBJ2-6; TRBD1 matches 9 bases. V gave up 6 bases and J gave up 3 bases; unmatched junction bases: 9. This CDR3 region has 17 residues. Germline V gene sequence: CDR1 SEHNR, CDR2 FQNEAQ (reference sequence).

The chain is built from TRBV5-1 and TRBJ2-7; 8 bases are a match to TRBD2. CDR3 length: 13 amino acids. Germline CDR1 and CDR2: SGHRS and YFSETQ. The V gene end was trimmed by 4 bases and the J gene end by 6 bases; junction bases not matched to a gene: 6. CDR3 nucleotides: TGCGCCAGCAGCACCGGGACTAGGGGCGAGCAGTACTTC. It is translated as CASSTGTRGEQYF.

The chain joins TRBV6-5 to TRBJ2-1, with 7 bases identical to TRBD2. The CDR3 loop spans 14 amino acids. Per germline, CDR1 MNHEY and CDR2 SVGAGI. V trimming: 7 bases; J trimming: 6 bases; junction bases outside the gene matches: 9. Written as DNA, the CDR3 is TGTGCCAGCACCACCGGGGACTATACCAATGAGCAGTTCTTC. As protein: CASTTGDYTNEQFF.

This chain links TRBV6-1 with TRBJ2-1; no definite D call. V lost 1 base and J 9 bases, leaving 16 bases between the germline ends. The CDR3 runs to 15 residues. The germline CDR1 and CDR2 sequences are MNHNS and SASEGT. Here the CDR3 reads CASSEELYAGFEQFF. In DNA form, the CDR3 reads TGTGCCAGCAGTGAAGAATTATATGCAGGTTTTGAGCAGTTCTTC.

V and J are TRBV19 and TRBJ1-2; weak D call: TRBD1 (5 bases). This CDR3 is 14 amino acids long. Germline CDR1 LNHDA, CDR2 SQIVND (reference sequence). Between the trimmed V and J ends, which lost 4 bases and 4 bases, there was a span of 13 bases. This chain's CDR3 is CASSRTGLGYGYTF. The DNA of the CDR3 is TGTGCCAGTAGTAGAACAGGTCTCGGCTATGGCTACACCTTC. The variable domain in full, with the rest retrieved from reference TRBV19 and TRBJ1-2, is DGGITQSPKYLFRKEGQNVTLSCEQNLNHDAMYWYRQDPGQGLRLIYYSQIVNDFQKGDIAEGYSVSREKKESFPLTVTSAQKNPTAFYLCASSRTGLGYGYTFGSGTRLTVV.

A few counts support this clone. The gene calls are TRBV2 and TRBJ2-1; D gene ambiguous. V gave up 1 base and J gave up 8 bases, with 3 bases separating them. CDR1 is SNHLY, CDR2 FYNNEI, per germline. This CDR3 contains 11 residues. The CDR3: CASSEGDEQFF. The DNA for the CDR3 is TGTGCCAGCAGTGAAGGAGATGAGCAGTTCTTC.

The chain couples TRBV5-6 to TRBJ1-4; 12 bases fit TRBD1. This CDR3 is 16 amino acids long. Unmatched junction bases numbered 8, after V lost 4 bases and J lost 7 bases. CDR1 and CDR2 (germline): SGHDT, YYEEEE. DNA of the CDR3: TGTGCCAGCAGCACGGGGACAGGGGGCGTAGGTGAAAAACTGTTTTTT. Translated: CASSTGTGGVGEKLFF.

The chain employs TRBV9 and TRBJ1-4, with D perhaps TRBD1 (6 bases). Germline assignment: CDR1 SGDLS and CDR2 YYNGEE. The CDR3 sequence is 13 residues long. Trimming pared 3 bases from V and 7 bases from J, leaving 10 bases between. CDR3 loop: CASSGGTTEKLFF. The CDR3 nucleotides are TGTGCCAGCAGCGGGGGGACAACTGAAAAACTGTTTTTT.

The CDR3 region is CASSLGGSYNSPLHF. CDR3 DNA: TGTGCCAGCAGCTTGGGGGGCTCCTATAATTCACCCCTCCACTTT. The chain is built from TRBV11-2 and TRBJ1-6; tentative D call: TRBD1 (5 bases). The CDR3 runs 15 residues. Trimming shortened V by 3 bases and J by 0 bases, and 6 bases separated the two germline ends. CDR1 and CDR2 from the germline V gene are SGHAT and FQNNGV.

The chain carries TRBV2 and TRBJ1-2, with D possibly matching TRBD1 (5 bases). Per germline, CDR1 SNHLY and CDR2 FYNNEI. The germline V and J ends were trimmed by 8 bases and 7 bases, with 11 bases remaining between them. The CDR3 has 11 amino acids. The CDR3 nucleotides are TGTGCCAGCTCACCCAGGGTTGGCTACACCTTC. It codes for CASSPRVGYTF.

The gene calls are TRBV11-3 and TRBJ2-5; a possible D gene is TRBD2 (6 bases). Germline V gene data show CDR1 as SGHNT and CDR2 as YENEEA. This CDR3 spans 14 amino acids. Trimming pared 4 bases from V and 5 bases from J, leaving 14 bases between. CDR3: CASSSGEYAETQYF. CDR3 DNA sequence: TGTGCCAGCAGCTCGGGAGAATACGCGGAGACCCAGTACTTC. Using reference TRBV11-3 and TRBJ2-5 for the parts outside the CDR3, the full variable domain is EAGVVQSPRYKIIEKKQPVAFWCNPISGHNTLYWYLQNLGQGPELLIRYENEEAVDDSQLPKDRFSAERLKGVDSTLKIQPAELGDSAVYLCASSSGEYAETQYFGPGTRLLVL.

This rearrangement joins TRBV3-1 (or the pseudogene TRBV3-2) to TRBJ2-7, with 8 bases fitting TRBD2. Germline-derived CDR1 and CDR2 are LGHDT and YNNKEL (reference sequence). V lost 4 bases and J lost 7; bases outside the gene matches: 9. The CDR3 length is 14 residues. CDR3 sequence: CASSPGGGPGEQYF. The CDR3 nucleotides are TGTGCCAGCAGCCCGGGCGGGGGGCCGGGGGAGCAGTACTTC.

This clone was observed once. CDR3 region: CASSPQTSGETQYF. CDR3 DNA sequence: TGTGCCAGCAGCCCCCAGACTAGTGGCGAGACCCAGTACTTC. The chain couples TRBV11-2 to TRBJ2-5; TRBD2 is a possible D gene (6 bases). The CDR3 extends over 14 amino acids. The germline V and J ends were trimmed by 5 bases and 5 bases, with 15 bases remaining between them. The germline V gene has CDR1 SGHAT and CDR2 FQNNGV.

This CDR3 is CASSSTGGSITEAFF. The CDR3 coding sequence is TGTGCCAGCAGCTCGACAGGGGGCTCCATCACTGAAGCTTTCTTT. V is TRBV3-1 (or the pseudogene TRBV3-2) and J is TRBJ1-1; 10 positions agree with TRBD1. J gave up 4 bases and V 5 bases, and 7 bases lay outside the gene matches. The CDR3 extends over 15 amino acids. Per the germline V gene, CDR1 is LGHDT and CDR2 is YNNKEL (reference sequence).

V is TRBV18 and J is TRBJ2-7; D is unclear. Germline V lookup: CDR1 KGHSH, CDR2 LQKENI. Trimming pared 0 bases from V and 4 bases from J, leaving 7 bases between. This CDR3 contains 13 residues. The DNA for the CDR3 is TGTGCCAGCTCACCACCTTCCGGGTACGAGCAGTACTTC. Translated: CASSPPSGYEQYF.

V usage is TRBV3-1 (or the pseudogene TRBV3-2) and J usage is TRBJ1-1; D is unclear. V lost 4 bases, J lost 4 bases, and 10 bases lay in between. Germline CDR1 LGHDT, CDR2 YNNKEL (reference sequence). This CDR3 has 13 residues. CDR3 in DNA: TGTGCCAGCAGCCTGACGGAGGGCACTGAAGCTTTCTTT. Its protein is CASSLTEGTEAFF.

The CDR3 DNA reads TGTGCCAGCAAAAAGACTAGCACAGATACGCAGTATTTT. Translated, it gives CASKKTSTDTQYF. The V and J genes are TRBV7-3 and TRBJ2-3; D is uncertain. Trimming removed 7 bases from V and 0 bases from J, with 8 bases in between. The CDR3 is 13 amino acids. Germline CDR1 reads SGHTA; CDR2 reads FQGTGA.